A selection of T cell receptor beta chains follows, all from one sample in a study of cytomegalovirus exposure and HLA in healthy donors. The table came from immunoSEQ multiplex PCR; TCRdb's copy has only in-frame clones and leaves some out. This table holds under 200,000 clones, about 75% found once. Sequenced sample: PBMCs. These receptors came from a male donor in good health and CMV-seropositive. The CDR3 runs from the conserved cysteine through the conserved F or W. Fields, in order: clone size, V gene, J gene, D gene, CDR3 length, CDR3 protein, CDR3 DNA. The D gene is left open where the match is weak. Clone size is shown for a subset of rows, as once, few, many or a class of expanded clone.

size: -; V: TRBV4-1; J: TRBJ2-3; D: TRBD2; length: 16; CDR3: CASSDTLAGGLDTQYF; DNA: TGCGCCAGCAGCGACACTCTAGCGGGGGGTTTGGATACGCAGTATTTT
size: -; V: TRBV6-1; J: TRBJ1-3; D: -; length: 15; CDR3: CASSLTQPGGNTIYF; DNA: TGTGCCAGCAGTCTGACACAACCGGGGGGAAACACCATATATTTT
size: -; V: TRBV5-1; J: TRBJ1-2; D: -; length: 13; CDR3: CASSLDGVSGYTF; DNA: TGCGCCAGCAGCTTGGACGGGGTCTCTGGCTACACCTTC
size: -; V: TRBV2; J: TRBJ2-5; D: -; length: 12; CDR3: CASSEGGGARNF; DNA: TGTGCCAGCAGTGAGGGCGGAGGGGCCCGGAACTTC
size: -; V: TRBV19; J: TRBJ2-7; D: TRBD1; length: 14; CDR3: CASSSGTGPIEQYF; DNA: TGTGCCAGTAGCTCCGGGACAGGGCCTATCGAGCAGTACTTC
size: -; V: TRBV7-6; J: TRBJ2-7; D: TRBD1; length: 13; CDR3: CASSFEAGGEQYF; DNA: TGTGCCAGCAGCTTTGAAGCAGGGGGCGAGCAGTACTTC
size: -; V: TRBV7-7; J: TRBJ2-5; D: TRBD2; length: 15; CDR3: CASSSLAGGLETQYF; DNA: TGTGCTAGCAGCTCCCTAGCGGGGGGCCTAGAGACCCAGTACTTC
size: -; V: TRBV28; J: TRBJ1-3; D: -; length: 13; CDR3: CASSQGSGNTIYF; DNA: TGTGCCAGCTCTCAGGGTTCTGGAAACACCATATATTTT
size: -; V: TRBV6-6; J: TRBJ1-2; D: TRBD1; length: 15; CDR3: CASSRRTGENYGYTF; DNA: TGTGCCAGCAGTCGTAGGACAGGGGAGAACTATGGCTACACCTTC
size: -; V: TRBV9; J: TRBJ2-1; D: -; length: 14; CDR3: CASSVNGDYNEQFF; DNA: TGTGCCAGCAGCGTGAACGGGGATTACAATGAGCAGTTCTTC
size: few; V: TRBV27; J: TRBJ2-7; D: TRBD1; length: 15; CDR3: CASSLSGGQDYEQYF; DNA: TGTGCCAGCAGTTTAAGTGGGGGACAGGACTACGAGCAGTACTTC
size: -; V: TRBV6-5; J: TRBJ2-2; D: -; length: 13; CDR3: CASSKSATGELFF; DNA: TGTGCCAGCAGCAAAAGCGCCACCGGGGAGCTGTTTTTT
size: few; V: TRBV29-1; J: TRBJ2-1; D: TRBD2; length: 13; CDR3: CSVASGVYNEQFF; DNA: TGCAGCGTTGCTAGCGGGGTATACAATGAGCAGTTCTTC
size: -; V: TRBV7-9; J: TRBJ1-3; D: -; length: 12; CDR3: CASSPYRNTIYF; DNA: TGTGCCAGCAGCCCTTATAGAAACACCATATATTTT
size: -; V: TRBV10-3; J: TRBJ1-2; D: -; length: 12; CDR3: CAISQGTYGYTF; DNA: TGTGCCATCAGTCAGGGGACGTATGGCTACACCTTC
size: -; V: TRBV5-6; J: TRBJ2-7; D: TRBD1; length: 14; CDR3: CASSQTQGGYEQYF; DNA: TGTGCCAGCAGCCAGACACAGGGGGGCTACGAGCAGTACTTC
size: -; V: TRBV2; J: TRBJ1-4; D: -; length: 15; CDR3: CASSSRPATNEKLFF; DNA: TGTGCCAGCAGTTCCCGTCCTGCAACTAATGAAAAACTGTTTTTT
size: -; V: TRBV7-8; J: TRBJ2-7; D: -; length: 14; CDR3: CASSLEGRTYEQYF; DNA: TGTGCCAGCAGCTTAGAAGGGAGGACCTACGAGCAGTACTTC
size: -; V: TRBV4-1; J: TRBJ1-4; D: -; length: 14; CDR3: CASSQVGSNEKLFF; DNA: TGCGCCAGCAGCCAAGTTGGTAGTAATGAAAAACTGTTTTTT
size: -; V: TRBV30; J: TRBJ2-7; D: TRBD1; length: 13; CDR3: CALATGGTDEQYF; DNA: TGTGCGCTCGCCACAGGGGGCACGGACGAGCAGTACTTC
size: -; V: TRBV6-5; J: TRBJ2-7; D: TRBD2; length: 12; CDR3: CATGELAGEQYF; DNA: TGTGCCACCGGGGAACTAGCGGGAGAGCAGTACTTC
size: -; V: TRBV5-1; J: TRBJ1-4; D: TRBD1; length: 15; CDR3: CASSRGRGTNEKLFF; DNA: TGCGCCAGCAGCAGGGGGCGCGGAACTAATGAAAAACTGTTTTTT
size: once; V: TRBV5-6; J: TRBJ2-3; D: TRBD1; length: 15; CDR3: CASSVRDSYTDTQYF; DNA: TGTGCCAGCAGCGTCCGGGACAGTTACACAGATACGCAGTATTTT
size: -; V: TRBV2; J: TRBJ1-4; D: -; length: 13; CDR3: CASTVQAYEKLFF; DNA: TGTGCCAGCACGGTTCAGGCTTATGAAAAACTGTTTTTT
size: -; V: TRBV7-3; J: TRBJ2-3; D: -; length: 15; CDR3: CASSLRQGDTDTQYF; DNA: TGTGCCAGCAGCTTACGGCAGGGCGACACAGATACGCAGTATTTT
size: -; V: TRBV7-9; J: TRBJ2-7; D: TRBD1; length: 14; CDR3: CASSSGTGEGEQYF; DNA: TGTGCCAGCAGCTCCGGGACAGGGGAGGGAGAGCAGTACTTC
size: -; V: TRBV5-1; J: TRBJ2-3; D: TRBD2; length: 17; CDR3: CASSPGRTSGSTDTQYF; DNA: TGCGCCAGCAGCCCAGGGAGGACTAGCGGGAGCACAGATACGCAGTATTTT
size: -; V: TRBV7-8; J: TRBJ2-2; D: -; length: 14; CDR3: CASSSRLNTGELFF; DNA: TGTGCCAGCAGCTCGCGCCTTAACACCGGGGAGCTGTTTTTT
size: -; V: TRBV6-4; J: TRBJ2-3; D: -; length: 15; CDR3: CASSDAGAPPGTQYF; DNA: TGTGCCAGCAGTGACGCGGGGGCCCCGCCGGGTACGCAGTATTTT
size: -; V: TRBV9; J: TRBJ1-2; D: TRBD1; length: 16; CDR3: CASSPAGGIFGYGYTF; DNA: TGTGCCAGCAGCCCCGCAGGGGGAATTTTCGGCTATGGCTACACCTTC
size: -; V: TRBV7-9; J: TRBJ2-5; D: TRBD1; length: 14; CDR3: CASSGDRHQETQYF; DNA: TGTGCCAGCAGCGGGGACAGGCACCAAGAGACCCAGTACTTC
size: few; V: TRBV6-5; J: TRBJ2-3; D: -; length: 13; CDR3: CAISDKSTDTQYF; DNA: TGTGCCATTTCGGACAAGAGCACAGATACGCAGTATTTT
size: -; V: TRBV7-9; J: TRBJ2-1; D: -; length: 14; CDR3: CASSLGQFPNEQFF; DNA: TGTGCCAGCAGCTTGGGGCAGTTCCCGAATGAGCAGTTCTTC
size: once; V: TRBV29-1; J: TRBJ2-1; D: -; length: 8; CDR3: CSVEDGFF; DNA: TGCAGCGTTGAAGACGGGTTCTTC
size: -; V: TRBV2; J: TRBJ2-5; D: -; length: 14; CDR3: CASSDSLTQETQYF; DNA: TGTGCCAGCAGTGACTCACTTACTCAAGAGACCCAGTACTTC
size: -; V: TRBV11-3; J: TRBJ2-7; D: -; length: 14; CDR3: CASSLAGSSYEQYF; DNA: TGTGCCAGCAGCTTAGCTGGGAGCTCCTACGAGCAGTACTTC
size: -; V: TRBV6-5; J: TRBJ2-5; D: TRBD2; length: 13; CDR3: CASSYSGGTKEYF; DNA: TGTGCCAGCAGTTACAGCGGGGGCACCAAGGAGTACTTC
size: once; V: TRBV7-2; J: TRBJ2-7; D: TRBD1; length: 15; CDR3: CASSLRTGLSYEQYF; DNA: TGTGCCAGCAGCTTACGGACAGGGCTCTCCTACGAGCAGTACTTC
size: -; V: TRBV5-1; J: TRBJ2-5; D: -; length: 15; CDR3: CASSLGSLAQETQYF; DNA: TGCGCCAGCAGCTTGGGGTCACTAGCCCAAGAGACCCAGTACTTC
size: few; V: TRBV7-8; J: TRBJ2-2; D: TRBD2; length: 17; CDR3: CASSLTSGGQNTGELFF; DNA: TGTGCCAGCAGCTTGACTAGCGGGGGCCAGAACACCGGGGAGCTGTTTTTT
size: -; V: TRBV19; J: TRBJ1-2; D: -; length: 15; CDR3: CATSATTTGNYGYTF; DNA: TGTGCCACCTCGGCCACAACTACAGGGAACTATGGCTACACCTTC
size: -; V: TRBV19; J: TRBJ1-3; D: -; length: 16; CDR3: CASSLPTGLSGNTIYF; DNA: TGTGCCAGTAGCCTACCTACAGGGCTCTCTGGAAACACCATATATTTT
size: -; V: TRBV19; J: TRBJ1-2; D: -; length: 14; CDR3: CASSLRPAGLNYTF; DNA: TGTGCCAGTAGTTTAAGGCCCGCGGGGTTGAACTACACCTTC
size: -; V: TRBV5-6; J: TRBJ1-5; D: -; length: 15; CDR3: CASSPWKQGNQPQHF; DNA: TGTGCCAGCAGCCCTTGGAAGCAGGGCAATCAGCCCCAGCATTTT
size: -; V: TRBV15; J: TRBJ2-7; D: TRBD2; length: 17; CDR3: CASSGDWGAGGRLEQYF; DNA: TGTGCCAGCTCCGGGGATTGGGGAGCGGGGGGGCGTTTGGAGCAGTACTTC
size: -; V: TRBV6-5; J: TRBJ2-1; D: -; length: 14; CDR3: CASSSRASFDEQFF; DNA: TGTGCCAGCAGTTCGCGGGCGTCCTTCGATGAGCAGTTCTTC
size: -; V: TRBV7-2; J: TRBJ1-1; D: -; length: 14; CDR3: CASSLRVSGTEAFF; DNA: TGTGCCAGCAGCTTAAGGGTTTCGGGGACTGAAGCTTTCTTT
size: -; V: TRBV7-9; J: TRBJ2-7; D: -; length: 12; CDR3: CASSPQTYEQYF; DNA: TGTGCCAGCAGCCCCCAAACCTACGAGCAGTACTTC
size: -; V: TRBV11-2; J: TRBJ2-7; D: TRBD1; length: 13; CDR3: CASSPTDRGKQYF; DNA: TGTGCCAGCAGCCCGACGGACAGGGGTAAGCAGTACTTC
size: few; V: TRBV5-4; J: TRBJ1-1; D: -; length: 13; CDR3: CASSPVQGTEAFF; DNA: TGTGCCAGCAGCCCCGTGCAGGGGACTGAAGCTTTCTTT
size: -; V: TRBV5-1; J: TRBJ2-1; D: TRBD2; length: 15; CDR3: CASSISGGGYNEQFF; DNA: TGCGCCAGCAGCATTAGCGGGGGGGGATACAATGAGCAGTTCTTC
size: -; V: TRBV5-1; J: TRBJ1-1; D: -; length: 16; CDR3: CASSLAPAGTNTEAFF; DNA: TGCGCCAGCAGCTTGGCCCCGGCGGGAACAAACACTGAAGCTTTCTTT
size: few; V: TRBV4-1; J: TRBJ2-3; D: -; length: 16; CDR3: CASSQGDNLFTDTQYF; DNA: TGCGCCAGCAGCCAGGGGGACAACCTTTTCACAGATACGCAGTATTTT
size: -; V: TRBV27; J: TRBJ2-7; D: TRBD1; length: 14; CDR3: CASSRTGSNYEQYF; DNA: TGTGCCAGCAGTAGGACAGGATCGAACTACGAGCAGTACTTC
size: -; V: TRBV29-1; J: TRBJ1-2; D: TRBD1; length: 12; CDR3: CSVGTGGYGYTF; DNA: TGCAGCGTTGGTACAGGGGGATATGGCTACACCTTC
size: -; V: TRBV4-1; J: TRBJ1-1; D: TRBD1; length: 17; CDR3: CASSHWGQGRINTEAFF; DNA: TGCGCCAGCAGCCATTGGGGACAGGGTCGGATTAACACTGAAGCTTTCTTT
size: -; V: TRBV25-1; J: TRBJ2-1; D: TRBD2; length: 15; CDR3: CASSDPSGGYNEQFF; DNA: TGTGCCAGCAGTGACCCAAGCGGGGGCTACAATGAGCAGTTCTTC
size: -; V: TRBV11-2; J: TRBJ2-1; D: -; length: 16; CDR3: CASSFPGTSIYNEQFF; DNA: TGTGCCAGCAGCTTTCCCGGGACTTCAATCTACAATGAGCAGTTCTTC
size: -; V: TRBV11-2; J: TRBJ1-1; D: -; length: 13; CDR3: CASSPMGNTEAFF; DNA: TGTGCCAGCAGCCCCATGGGCAACACTGAAGCTTTCTTT